One sample yielded the 25 T cell receptor beta chains listed below, sequenced in a study of OX40 agonist ivuxolimab in advanced cancers. The method was immunoSEQ multiplex PCR; TCRdb's version includes in-frame clones alone and lacks a portion of them. The sample has 60,000 to 70,000 clones, 80% to 90% seen once. The starting material was CD4+ or CD8+ T cells sorted from blood, obtained in a trial of the OX40 agonist ivuxolimab. These receptors were taken from an adult with an advanced solid tumor such as melanoma, head and neck, liver or kidney cancer.

This chain connects TRBV6-1 to TRBJ1-3; D is unresolved. CDR1 is MNHNS and CDR2 is SASEGT in the germline V gene. V shed 0 bases and J shed 0 bases, with 15 bases lying between them. The CDR3 runs 18 residues. In nucleotides, the CDR3 is TGTGCCAGCAGTGAAGCGGCCCCTGTCCTCAACTCTGGAAACACCATATATTTT. This codes for CASSEAAPVLNSGNTIYF.

This clone came up a few times. This chain's CDR3 is CASSQSDSSDTQYF. The CDR3 bases are TGCGCCAGCAGCCAATCCGACAGTTCAGATACGCAGTATTTT. The chain links TRBV4-3 to TRBJ2-3; D perhaps matches TRBD1 (5 bases). With 2 bases removed from V and 4 bases from J, the gap between germline ends came to 10 bases. Germline CDR1 LGHNA, CDR2 YSLEER. This CDR3 spans 14 amino acids.

The chain recombines TRBV30 with TRBJ2-2, with 10 bases matching TRBD1. The CDR3 has 14 residues. Per the germline V gene, CDR1 is GTSNPN and CDR2 is SVGIG (reference sequence). Trimming removed 4 bases from V and 6 bases from J; junction bases left unmatched: 5. Here the CDR3 reads CAWTLDRGAGELFF. CDR3 sequence (DNA): TGTGCCTGGACTTTGGACAGGGGGGCCGGGGAGCTGTTTTTT.

The gene calls are TRBV9 and TRBJ1-1; weak D call: TRBD1 (5 bases). The CDR3 is made up of 13 amino acids. Trimming cost V 7 bases and J 3 bases, with 13 bases left between them. The germline gives CDR1 SGDLS, CDR2 YYNGEE. The CDR3 coding sequence is TGTGCCAGCGGCCTTGACAGTTACACTGAAGCTTTCTTT. This encodes CASGLDSYTEAFF.

This chain connects TRBV29-1 to TRBJ2-6; the match to TRBD1 covers 8 bases. Germline values: CDR1 SQVTM, CDR2 ANQGSEA. V lost 5 bases, J lost 2 bases, and 2 bases stayed unmatched. The CDR3 has 14 residues. The CDR3 coding sequence is TGCAGCGTTCTACAGGGGGCTGGGGCCAACGTCCTGACTTTC. This gives the protein CSVLQGAGANVLTF.

This chain uses TRBV29-1 with TRBJ2-3; D is uncertain. The germline CDR1 and CDR2 sequences are SQVTM and ANQGSEA. Trimming stripped 2 bases from V and 1 base from J, with 10 bases between. The CDR3 is 14 amino acids. The CDR3 reads CSVEFPAGTDTQYF. CDR3 nucleotide sequence: TGCAGCGTTGAATTCCCGGCTGGCACAGATACGCAGTATTTT.

This chain links TRBV5-1 with TRBJ2-4; D might be TRBD1 or TRBD2, each matching 5 bases. Germline V gene sequence: CDR1 SGHRS, CDR2 YFSETQ. Trimming cost V 4 bases and J 8 bases, with 22 bases left between them. The CDR3 consists of 16 residues. CDR3 nucleotides: TGCGCCAGCAGCCCTACCCCGGGGCAGGGTGTGGACATTCAGTACTTC. This sequence encodes CASSPTPGQGVDIQYF.

This clone was detected a few times. The chain is built from TRBV11-1 and TRBJ2-1; 12 bases fit TRBD2. Per the germline V gene, CDR1 is SGHAT and CDR2 is FQDESV (reference sequence). V shed 5 bases and J 6 bases; nucleotides not matched to a gene: 2. The CDR3 runs to 14 residues. The DNA of the CDR3 is TGTGCCAGCAGCCGGACTAGCGGGACCAATGAGCAGTTCTTC. Protein: CASSRTSGTNEQFF.

CDR3 loop: CASSSLTRNQETQYF. The DNA for the CDR3 is TGTGCCAGCAGTTCACTGACTAGAAACCAAGAGACCCAGTACTTC. The rearrangement links TRBV28 to TRBJ2-5; tentatively, D is TRBD2 (6 bases). Germline V CDR1 and CDR2: MDHEN, SYDVKM. V lost 4 bases and J lost 0, with 12 bases in between. This CDR3 comprises 15 residues. The full variable domain, in which reference TRBV28 and TRBJ2-5 provide the parts outside the CDR3, is DVKVTQSSRYLVKRTGEKVFLECVQDMDHENMFWYRQDPGLGLRLIYFSYDVKMKEKGDIPEGYSVSREKKERFSLILESASTNQTSMYLCASSSLTRNQETQYFGPGTRLLVL.

This clone was detected a few times. DNA of the CDR3: TGTGCCAGCTCGTCCAGTTCCGGGACCATATATTTT. Translation gives CASSSSSGTIYF. This chain joins TRBV18 and TRBJ1-3; D not resolved. Trimming stripped 6 bases from V and 10 bases from J, with 13 bases between. Per the germline V gene, CDR1 is KGHSH and CDR2 is LQKENI. The CDR3 contains 12 residues.

This clone was recorded only once. This chain connects TRBV4-3 to TRBJ1-4; no clear D. CDR3 size: 13 residues. Germline CDR1 reads LGHNA; CDR2 reads YSLEER. V gave up 0 bases and J gave up 5 bases, with 4 bases separating them. The CDR3 DNA reads TGCGCCAGCAGCCAAGAATCGAATGAAAAACTGTTTTTT. Translated, it gives CASSQESNEKLFF.

The genes are TRBV7-2 and TRBJ2-7; TRBD2 aligns across 10 bases. V was clipped by 5 bases and J by 4 bases; unmatched bases: 11. CDR1 and CDR2 from the germline V gene are SGHTA and FQGNSA. This CDR3 has 16 residues. CDR3 coding DNA: TGTGCCAGCAGCCCGCGGGCACTAGCGGGAACTTACGAGCAGTACTTC. Translated, it gives CASSPRALAGTYEQYF.

This chain uses TRBV7-9 with TRBJ2-7; TRBD2 agrees at 7 bases. Trimming at V came to 0 bases and at J to 3 bases, leaving 8 bases not matched to a gene. CDR3 length equals 16 residues. The germline V gene has CDR1 SEHNR and CDR2 FQNEAQ (reference sequence). For the CDR3, the DNA is TGTGCCAGCAGCTTAGCGCGGGCGGGAGTAGGCTACGAGCAGTACTTC. Encoded protein: CASSLARAGVGYEQYF.

The rearrangement joins TRBV4-1 to TRBJ1-1; possibly TRBD1 for D (6 bases). Germline CDR1 is MGHRA and CDR2 is YSYEKL. V lost 2 bases and J 4 bases, leaving 14 bases between the germline ends. This CDR3 has 15 amino acids. In nucleotides, the CDR3 is TGCGCCAGCAGCCAAACAGGGATTCGGGCCACTGAAGCTTTCTTT. This gives the protein CASSQTGIRATEAFF.

V gene TRBV5-6 combines with J gene TRBJ2-1, with 7 bases aligning to TRBD2. Trimming removed 0 bases from V and 4 bases from J; junction bases left unmatched: 10. The CDR3 is 17 amino acids. Germline V lookup: CDR1 SGHDT, CDR2 YYEEEE. The CDR3 spells CASSLGAGGTTYNEQFF. Here the CDR3 DNA reads TGTGCCAGCAGCTTGGGGGCCGGTGGGACTACGTACAATGAGCAGTTCTTC.

This rearrangement joins TRBV18 to TRBJ1-4; TRBD1 matches at 12 bases. The CDR3 loop spans 17 amino acids. Germline V gives CDR1 KGHSH, CDR2 LQKENI. J gave up 6 bases and V 6 bases, and 11 bases lay outside the gene matches. CDR3 amino acids: CASSRPGTGGLDEKLFF. As DNA, the CDR3 is TGTGCCAGCTCCCGTCCCGGGACAGGGGGCTTGGATGAAAAACTGTTTTTT. Full variable domain (rest looked up from reference TRBV18 and TRBJ1-4): NAGVMQNPRHLVRRRGQEARLRCSPMKGHSHVYWYRQLPEEGLKFMVYLQKENIIDESGMPKERFSAEFPKEGPSILRIQQVVRGDSAAYFCASSRPGTGGLDEKLFFGSGTQLSVL.

The V and J genes are TRBV19 and TRBJ2-2; D unclear. This CDR3 is built from 12 residues. V dropped 3 bases and J dropped 5 bases, with 4 bases sitting between them. CDR1 is LNHDA and CDR2 is SQIVND in the germline V gene (reference sequence). The CDR3 region is CASSIMTGELFF. DNA of the CDR3: TGTGCCAGTAGTATTATGACCGGGGAGCTGTTTTTT.

This chain connects TRBV19 to TRBJ2-1, with a weak D call TRBD2 (6 bases). CDR1 is LNHDA, CDR2 SQIVND, per germline (reference sequence). Trimming stripped 4 bases from V and 4 bases from J, with 8 bases between. The CDR3 is 13 residues long. For the CDR3, the DNA is TGTGCCAGTAGTACAGGAGGGTACAATGAGCAGTTCTTC. Protein product: CASSTGGYNEQFF.

The gene calls are TRBV25-1 and TRBJ2-1, with 11 bases that match TRBD2. The junction had 5 bases not matched to a gene; V was cut back by 4 bases and J by 6 bases. CDR3 length: 15 amino acids. Germline loops: CDR1 MGHDK, CDR2 SYGVNS. CDR3 protein: CASSGLGLAVNEQFF. As DNA, the CDR3 is TGTGCCAGCAGTGGCCTGGGACTAGCGGTCAATGAGCAGTTCTTC.

The chain combines TRBV19 with TRBJ2-5, with a tentative D call TRBD2 (5 bases). Germline V CDR1 and CDR2: LNHDA, SQIVND (reference sequence). V dropped 8 bases and J dropped 4 bases, with 14 bases sitting between them. The CDR3 totals 13 residues. The CDR3 loop is CASSGSRVETQYF. The DNA of the CDR3 is TGTGCCAGTTCTGGGAGTCGGGTAGAGACCCAGTACTTC.

J is TRBJ2-7 and V is TRBV7-2; 9 nucleotides align to TRBD2. J gave up 7 bases and V 1 base, and 14 bases lay outside the gene matches. This CDR3 has 17 amino acids. Germline values: CDR1 SGHTA, CDR2 FQGNSA. The CDR3 spells CASSLEGSSGRLGEQYF. For the CDR3, the DNA is TGTGCCAGCAGCTTAGAAGGGTCGAGCGGGAGGCTGGGGGAGCAGTACTTC.

The chain is built from TRBV29-1 and TRBJ2-2, with a tentative D call TRBD1 (6 bases). CDR3 length: 15 amino acids. The V gene lost 7 bases and the J gene lost 5 bases, with 20 bases spanning the gap. Germline values: CDR1 SQVTM, CDR2 ANQGSEA. The CDR3: CSAQAGARKTGELFF. CDR3 coding DNA: TGCAGCGCCCAAGCAGGGGCGCGGAAGACCGGGGAGCTGTTTTTT.

This clone was seen only a few times. V and J are TRBV28 and TRBJ2-5, with TRBD2 matching over 9 bases. Losses at the gene ends were 2 bases for V and 4 bases for J; bases not matched to a gene: 5. This CDR3 comprises 15 residues. Per germline, CDR1 MDHEN and CDR2 SYDVKM. The CDR3: CASSLRLAGVETQYF. As DNA, the CDR3 is TGTGCCAGCAGTTTACGATTAGCGGGAGTAGAGACCCAGTACTTC.

This CDR3 reads CASRPPNTGELFF. In DNA, the CDR3 is TGTGCCAGTCGACCCCCGAACACCGGGGAGCTGTTTTTT. This rearrangement joins TRBV19 to TRBJ2-2; no clear D gene. Germline loops: CDR1 LNHDA, CDR2 SQIVND (reference sequence). V lost 8 bases, J lost 0 bases, and 7 bases lay in between. This CDR3 is built from 13 residues.

The J gene is TRBJ2-1, the V gene TRBV7-2; 12 bases match TRBD2. The length of the CDR3 is 17 residues. Trimming took 5 bases from V and 6 from J; bases not matched to a gene: 11. Looked up from germline, CDR1 is SGHTA and CDR2 is FQGNSA. The DNA for the CDR3 is TGTGCCAGCAGCCCCTCTAGTGCGACTAGCGGGGGCAATGAGCAGTTCTTC. Protein: CASSPSSATSGGNEQFF.